These 21 T cell receptor beta chains came from one sample sequenced in a study of cytomegalovirus exposure and HLA in healthy donors (dated by TCRdb to about 2017). Library preparation employed the immunoSEQ multiplex PCR assay. The multiplex PCR relied on a mix of 60 forward primers for TCR Vbeta segments and 13 reverse primers for TCR Jbeta segments. TCRdb re-hosts the immuneACCESS table, in-frame sequences only. Its copies lack some clones; in the studies checked, an unresolved V gene accounts for under half of them, and the cause for the rest is not known. For this sample there are around 300,000 clones; approximately 84% appear just once. Clones ranked in the top ten supply 1.5% to 2.5% of the sample. Input material: PBMCs. The receptors originated from a woman in her forties in good health and CMV-seropositive.

The rearrangement uses TRBV5-1 and TRBJ1-1; D is undetermined. The germline gives CDR1 SGHRS, CDR2 YFSETQ. There are 17 residues in the CDR3. The V end was cut by 2 bases, the J end by 0 bases, with 17 bases between. DNA for the CDR3: TGCGCCAGCAGCTTTGGGCGGGGTGCCCTGGTGAACACTGAAGCTTTCTTT. This translates into CASSFGRGALVNTEAFF.

The rearrangement links TRBV7-6 to TRBJ2-7, with D uncertain. V was shortened by 2 bases and J by 0 bases, with 8 bases between the two germline ends. The CDR3 runs 14 residues. Per the germline V gene, CDR1 is SGHVS and CDR2 is FNYEAQ. The CDR3: CASSLSSGSYEQYF. For the CDR3, the DNA is TGTGCCAGCAGCTTATCTTCGGGCTCCTACGAGCAGTACTTC.

This clone has just a few counts. The chain carries TRBV7-9 and TRBJ2-5; 9 nucleotides match TRBD2. V dropped 5 bases and J dropped 5; count of bases not matched to a gene: 6. CDR1 is SEHNR, CDR2 FQNEAQ, per germline (reference sequence). The CDR3 totals 14 residues. CDR3: CASSDSGRLETQYF. In DNA, the CDR3 is TGTGCCAGCAGCGATAGCGGGAGACTGGAGACCCAGTACTTC.

V is TRBV4-2 and J is TRBJ1-1, with 9 bases that match TRBD1. This CDR3 has 13 residues. Looked up from germline, CDR1 is LGHNA and CDR2 is YNFKEQ. After removal of 3 bases from V and 11 bases from J, the junction contained 7 bases not matched to a gene. CDR3 amino acids: CASSQASDRGAFF. The CDR3 bases are TGTGCCAGCAGCCAGGCCTCGGACAGGGGCGCTTTCTTT.

V and J are TRBV29-1 and TRBJ1-1; D may be TRBD1 (5 bases). The CDR3 is 12 residues long. Looked up from germline, CDR1 is SQVTM and CDR2 is ANQGSEA. V was shortened by 5 bases and J by 4 bases, with 11 bases between the two germline ends. As DNA, the CDR3 is TGCAGCGTTAGGACATCGCTCACTGAAGCTTTCTTT. Amino acids: CSVRTSLTEAFF.

V gene TRBV9 combines with J gene TRBJ2-5; the D gene is possibly TRBD1 (5 bases). Germline CDR1 SGDLS, CDR2 YYNGEE. CDR3 length: 14 residues. The V end was cut by 4 bases, the J end by 0 bases, with 10 bases between. The CDR3 nucleotides read TGTGCCAGCAGCTTCGGACAAAACCAAGAGACCCAGTACTTC. It specifies CASSFGQNQETQYF.

The J gene is TRBJ1-3, the V gene TRBV11-3; TRBD1 might be the D (6 bases). Germline lookup yields CDR1 SGHNT and CDR2 YENEEA. The germline V and J ends were trimmed by 5 bases and 9 bases, with 14 bases remaining between them. The CDR3 runs to 13 residues. The CDR3 DNA follows: TGTGCCAGCAGCCCAGGACAGTCCGGCACCATATATTTT. It translates to CASSPGQSGTIYF.

The chain employs TRBV28 and TRBJ2-2; 11 positions match TRBD2. J was trimmed by 4 bases and V by 4 bases; bases with no gene match: 5. The CDR3 sequence is 16 residues long. Per germline, CDR1 MDHEN and CDR2 SYDVKM. CDR3 DNA sequence: TGTGCCAGCAGTTCGACTAGCGGGATAATCACCGGGGAGCTGTTTTTT. Its protein is CASSSTSGIITGELFF. The entire variable domain, with the rest obtained from reference TRBV28 and TRBJ2-2, is as follows: DVKVTQSSRYLVKRTGEKVFLECVQDMDHENMFWYRQDPGLGLRLIYFSYDVKMKEKGDIPEGYSVSREKKERFSLILESASTNQTSMYLCASSSTSGIITGELFFGEGSRLTVL.

The chain links TRBV7-7 to TRBJ1-1, with D perhaps TRBD1 (5 bases). The length of the CDR3 is 14 residues. V lost 5 bases, J lost 1 base, and 11 bases lay in between. In germline, CDR1 is SSHAT, CDR2 FNYEAQ (reference sequence). The CDR3 loop is CASSPIGGNTEAFF. The CDR3 nucleotides read TGTGCCAGCAGCCCGATCGGGGGGAACACTGAAGCTTTCTTT.

The chain combines TRBV14 with TRBJ2-3; 7 bases fit TRBD2. The V gene's germline CDR1 is SGHDN and CDR2 FVKESK. CDR3 length equals 13 residues. Trimming at V came to 4 bases and at J to 4 bases, leaving 2 bases not matched to a gene. CDR3 in amino acids: CASSRTSSDTQYF. DNA of the CDR3: TGTGCCAGCAGCCGGACTAGTTCAGATACGCAGTATTTT. Using reference TRBV14 and TRBJ2-3 for the parts outside the CDR3, the full variable domain is EAGVTQFPSHSVIEKGQTVTLRCDPISGHDNLYWYRRVMGKEIKFLLHFVKESKQDESGMPNNRFLAERTGGTYSTLKVQPAELEDSGVYFCASSRTSSDTQYFGPGTRLTVL.

This rearrangement joins TRBV7-9 to TRBJ2-2; the match to TRBD2 covers 9 bases. The CDR3 loop spans 18 amino acids. J gave up 5 bases and V 1 base, and 11 bases lay outside the gene matches. CDR1 is SEHNR, CDR2 FQNEAQ, per germline (reference sequence). Here the CDR3 reads CASSLEGGTSRSTGELFF. The CDR3 coding sequence is TGTGCCAGCAGCTTAGAAGGTGGGACTAGCAGGAGTACCGGGGAGCTGTTTTTT.

V usage is TRBV4-3 and J usage is TRBJ1-4; 7 bases line up with TRBD1. This CDR3 has 16 amino acids. Germline CDR1 LGHNA, CDR2 YSLEER. With 3 bases clipped from V and 2 bases from J, the junction kept 6 bases outside the gene matches. The CDR3, as DNA: TGCGCCAGCAGCCACCTCAAGGGACAGACTAATGAAAAACTGTTTTTT. It encodes CASSHLKGQTNEKLFF.

This chain joins TRBV7-9 and TRBJ1-2; 8 nucleotides align to TRBD1. There are 15 residues in the CDR3. Germline V gene sequence: CDR1 SEHNR, CDR2 FQNEAQ (reference sequence). V shed 1 base and J 5 bases; nucleotides not matched to a gene: 6. In DNA form, the CDR3 reads TGTGCCAGCAGCTTAGGAGGGACAGGCCCGTATGGCTACACCTTC. As protein: CASSLGGTGPYGYTF.

The chain carries TRBV18 and TRBJ2-7; tentative D call: TRBD2 (5 bases). CDR3 length equals 15 residues. Germline V gene lookup returns CDR1 KGHSH and CDR2 LQKENI. V lost 3 bases, J lost 2 bases, and 14 bases lay in between. The CDR3 loop is CASSPGLSGTYEQYF. The CDR3 DNA reads as TGTGCCAGCTCACCGGGTCTATCGGGGACCTACGAGCAGTACTTC.

For this clone: The sample carries other DNA sequences with the same CDR3. V is TRBV28 and J is TRBJ2-2; no reliable D call. Between the trimmed V and J ends, which lost 4 bases and 2 bases, there was a span of 5 bases. The CDR3 length is 13 residues. Germline CDR1 is MDHEN and CDR2 is SYDVKM. CDR3 sequence reads: CASSSTNTGELFF. The CDR3 nucleotides read TGTGCCAGCAGTTCGACAAACACCGGGGAGCTGTTTTTT.

This chain uses TRBV6-1 with TRBJ2-5; D gene ambiguous. V lost 3 bases, J lost 2 bases, and 19 bases lay in between. CDR1 MNHNS and CDR2 SASEGT come from the germline V gene. This CDR3 contains 17 residues. As DNA, the CDR3 is TGTGCCAGCAGTGACCACCCTTATTCAGACACACAAGAGACCCAGTACTTC. It encodes CASSDHPYSDTQETQYF.

This chain links TRBV9 with TRBJ2-5; 14 bases match TRBD2. J lost 4 bases, V lost 4 bases, and 6 bases had no gene match. CDR1 SGDLS and CDR2 YYNGEE come from the germline V gene. The CDR3 runs to 16 residues. CDR3 in amino acids: CASSLGLAGVGETQYF. The CDR3 coding sequence is TGTGCCAGCAGCCTGGGACTAGCGGGAGTCGGAGAGACCCAGTACTTC.

This chain uses TRBV5-4 with TRBJ2-7; D is unclear. Trimming took 3 bases from V and 1 from J, leaving 14 bases between them. This CDR3 contains 15 residues. CDR1 SGHNT and CDR2 YYREEE come from the germline V gene (reference sequence). CDR3 DNA: TGTGCCAGCAGCTACCCTCCAGGATCGTCCTACGAGCAGTACTTC. Translating gives CASSYPPGSSYEQYF.

The rearrangement joins TRBV29-1 to TRBJ1-2; D may be TRBD1 (6 bases). The germline V gene has CDR1 SQVTM and CDR2 ANQGSEA. Trimming cost V 7 bases and J 8 bases, with 20 bases left between them. This CDR3 region has 13 residues. CDR3 sequence: CSAEGRTAGGYTF. The CDR3 DNA follows: TGCAGCGCTGAGGGTCGGACAGCCGGCGGCTACACCTTC.

Turning to this clone: One junction end does not reproduce the germline sequence, and a read error may be involved. The chain recombines TRBV30 with TRBJ1-5; tentatively, D is TRBD1 (5 bases). The CDR3 is 13 residues long. Per germline, CDR1 GTSNPN and CDR2 SVGIG (reference sequence). The CDR3 DNA is TGTGCCCGGAGTCGACAGAGCAATCAGCCCCAGCATTTT. It translates to CARSRQSNQPQHF.

The V and J genes are TRBV27 and TRBJ2-7; a weak D match, TRBD1 (5 bases). V was shortened by 0 bases and J by 6 bases, with 12 bases between the two germline ends. This CDR3 region has 14 residues. The germline gives CDR1 MNHEY, CDR2 SMNVEV (reference sequence). For the CDR3, the DNA is TGTGCCAGCAGTTTATCTCAGGGTCTTGGCGAGCAGTACTTC. Encoded protein: CASSLSQGLGEQYF.